This T cell receptor (beta chain) stems from a study of blood T cell repertoires in COVID-19. Study-level background: There were acute and convalescent COVID-19 samples, and they came from the United States, Italy and Spain.

It was during active infection that Seattle patients were enrolled and then longitudinally followed. Here immunoSEQ multiplex PCR was the method, and the copy in TCRdb shows in-frame clones only, minus some. The sample contains roughly 480,000 clones, roughly 89% of which appear only once. This CDR3 spans 13 amino acids. Germline V gives CDR1 MNHEY, CDR2 SMNVEV (reference sequence). The trim removed 8 bases at V and 7 bases at J, leaving 10 bases unmatched. Sequenced: peripheral blood. The receptor was derived from a man in his late teens or twenties with COVID-19, enrolled during active disease. The chain employs TRBV27 and TRBJ1-2; TRBD1 matches at 7 bases. The CDR3 coding sequence is TGTGCCAGCTCCCCGCAGGGGGGTTCTGGCTACACCTTC. It codes for CASSPQGGSGYTF.